Ten or more counts support the clone carrying this TCR beta chain. Antigen specificity is unknown. The data belong to a study of identical twins. Study-level points and caveats: Memory repertoires lacked the insertion deficit that abundant cord blood beta clonotypes showed.

This CDR3 comprises 15 residues. J was trimmed by 2 bases and V by 0 bases; bases with no gene match: 5. Germline CDR1 reads SGHRS; CDR2 reads YFSETQ. Addition of a universal primer site occurred through template switching, and cDNA carried unique molecular identifiers. TCRdb itself ran the 5' RACE reads through MiXCR, one entry per CDR3 protein. The sample shows about 570,000 distinct CDR3 sequences, 9.6% of them seen only once. These same data were also listed under a study on yellow fever vaccine responses in identical twins.

This TCR derives from a woman aged 18-35 years in good health. Sequenced material: PBMCs. The chain couples TRBV5-1 to TRBJ2-7; 7 bases agree with TRBD2. CDR3 sequence reads: CASSLASSGTYEQYF. CDR3 bases: TGCGCCAGCAGCTTGGCCTCTAGCGGAACCTACGAGCAGTACTTC.